This T cell receptor beta chain was recorded in a study of blood T cell repertoires in COVID-19. Study-level background: COVID-19 samples collected from the United States, Italy and Spain covered acute and convalescent phases. The analysed material was cDNA or gDNA that came from T cells, B-cell-depleted T cells, or PBMCs.

With 3 bases removed from V and 5 bases from J, the gap between germline ends came to 17 bases. The CDR3 covers 15 residues. Germline V gene sequence: CDR1 SGHRS, CDR2 YFSETQ. Authors' analysis steps: It was from reference gene primer amplification that nucleated cell counts were estimated. This table comes from immunoSEQ multiplex PCR, and its TCRdb copy is limited to in-frame clones, with some not included. V, J and clone size are those of that table, while D and trimming were read from the DNA. The sample holds about 180,000 clones, 70% to 90% seen once. This chain uses TRBV5-1 with TRBJ1-2; unclear D gene. The origin of this receptor is a man aged 40-55 years with active or convalescent COVID-19. The sequencing sample was made of peripheral blood. As DNA, the CDR3 is TGCGCCAGCAGCTATGGACCCGTCGGAGGGTATGGCTACACCTTC. The encoded protein is CASSYGPVGGYGYTF.